This TCR beta chain was captured in a study of T-cell memory formation after mild COVID-19. Study results and limitations: Clones shrinking from day 15 to 85 showed even CD4/CD8 mixes; later expanders tilted CD4+. Clones which contracted sat mainly in CM and EM if CD4+, and in EMRA if CD8+. Pre-infection memory harbored some responding clones, suggesting cross-reactive memory joined.

The germline CDR1 and CDR2 sequences are SGHDT and YYEEEE. The CDR3 length is 16 residues. V dropped 0 bases and J dropped 4; count of bases not matched to a gene: 6. The sample holds a few counts of this clonotype. Its antigen remains unknown. TCR alpha and TCR beta cDNA libraries carrying sample barcodes and UMIs were produced by 5'RACE using constant-segment primers. MiXCR was run by TCRdb on the 5' RACE reads, yielding one entry per CDR3 protein. The sample records about 110,000 distinct CDR3 sequences, over 15% being singletons. J is TRBJ2-5 and V is TRBV5-6; TRBD2 matches 10 bases. Sequencing was done on a sample of PBMCs or a T cell subset sorted from them (not recorded which). The source is a man aged 18-30 years who had mild COVID-19 (a few samples of this study predate the infection). Cell type and time point are not known. Here the CDR3 reads CASSLASSSGGETQYF. The CDR3, as DNA: TGTGCCAGCAGCTTGGCCTCTTCTAGCGGGGGAGAGACCCAGTACTTC.